Following are 22 T cell receptor beta chains from one sample sequenced in a study of blood T cell repertoires in COVID-19. The table came from immunoSEQ multiplex PCR; TCRdb's copy has only in-frame clones and leaves some out. The table includes about 340,000 clones, 70% to 90% detected once. Sequenced: PBMCs or T cells enriched from blood (not recorded which). These receptors all come from a woman between 35 and 50 years old with acute COVID-19.

The chain joins TRBV3-1 (or the pseudogene TRBV3-2) to TRBJ1-2; D is perhaps TRBD1 (5 bases). The ends were cut back, 3 bases at V and 4 bases at J, with 18 bases in the middle. The CDR3 covers 16 residues. Germline loops: CDR1 LGHDT, CDR2 YNNKEL (reference sequence). CDR3 loop: CASSQGEGLPTYGYTF. The DNA for the CDR3 is TGTGCCAGCAGCCAGGGGGAGGGGCTTCCGACCTATGGCTACACCTTC.

This clone was found once. V is TRBV9 and J is TRBJ2-2; 7 bases fit TRBD2. The CDR3 has 15 residues. The trim removed 1 base at V and 2 bases at J, leaving 2 bases unmatched. Germline V gives CDR1 SGDLS, CDR2 YYNGEE. The CDR3 sequence is CASSVLADNTGELFF. CDR3 coding DNA: TGTGCCAGCAGCGTACTAGCGGATAACACCGGGGAGCTGTTTTTT.

This rearrangement joins TRBV6-5 to TRBJ1-6, with TRBD1 as a possible D gene (5 bases). Trimming removed 8 bases from V and 8 bases from J, with 16 bases in between. Germline V gene sequence: CDR1 MNHEY, CDR2 SVGAGI. The CDR3 length is 14 residues. DNA for the CDR3: TGTGCCAGCGTAAGACAGAATTTGGATTCACCCCTCCACTTT. This sequence encodes CASVRQNLDSPLHF.

Comment on this clone: Other DNA sequences from this sample encode an identical CDR3 as well. The rearrangement uses TRBV2 and TRBJ1-1; D might be TRBD1 (6 bases). V was cut by 5 bases and J by 0 bases, with 10 bases left in between. CDR3 length equals 14 residues. Germline V gene lookup returns CDR1 SNHLY and CDR2 FYNNEI. The DNA for the CDR3 is TGTGCCAGCAGTCGGACAGTCATGAACACTGAAGCTTTCTTT. Translated: CASSRTVMNTEAFF.

This rearrangement joins TRBV6-2 or TRBV6-3 to TRBJ1-5, with D maybe TRBD1 (6 bases). This CDR3 region has 21 residues. V lost 2 bases and J 0 bases, leaving 26 bases between the germline ends. CDR1 and CDR2 from the germline V gene are MNHEY and SVGEGT. CDR3 in DNA: TGTGCCAGCAGTTACAGTAGGGGGTCGTACCAATCCCGGTATAGCAATCAGCCCCAGCATTTT. Its protein is CASSYSRGSYQSRYSNQPQHF.

This clone has a handful of counts. The chain uses TRBV6-2 or TRBV6-3 and TRBJ1-1; a possible D gene is TRBD1 (5 bases). Trimming left V 6 bases short and J 8 bases short, with 13 bases between. Germline-derived CDR1 and CDR2 are MNHEY and SVGEGT. The CDR3 consists of 12 residues. Here the CDR3 reads CASSLNRQEAFF. Written as DNA, the CDR3 is TGTGCCAGCAGCTTAAATCGACAGGAAGCTTTCTTT.

About this clone: Other DNA sequences in the same sample also yield this CDR3. The rearrangement uses TRBV19 and TRBJ1-5; tentative D call: TRBD1 (6 bases). Germline V gene sequence: CDR1 LNHDA, CDR2 SQIVND (reference sequence). The CDR3 runs to 16 residues. V shed 3 bases and J shed 3 bases, with 15 bases lying between them. CDR3 protein: CASSIVWTADNQPQHF. CDR3 sequence (DNA): TGTGCCAGTAGTATCGTCTGGACAGCCGACAATCAGCCCCAGCATTTT.

The chain carries TRBV10-2 and TRBJ2-3, with D unresolved. V lost 2 bases and J 1 base, leaving 10 bases between the germline ends. The CDR3 totals 15 residues. Germline CDR1 WSHSY, CDR2 SAAADI. The CDR3 is CASSEQAQGTDTQYF. The CDR3 nucleotides read TGCGCCAGCAGTGAGCAGGCCCAAGGCACAGATACGCAGTATTTT.

Here the CDR3 DNA reads TGTGCCAGCAGCCAAGATAAGACAGGGCAAGTAGCAGATACGCAGTATTTT. Its protein product is CASSQDKTGQVADTQYF. This chain joins TRBV3-1 (or the pseudogene TRBV3-2) and TRBJ2-3, with TRBD1 identical over 7 bases. The CDR3 is 17 residues long. Germline V lookup: CDR1 LGHDT, CDR2 YNNKEL (reference sequence). The V gene end was trimmed by 0 bases and the J gene end by 4 bases; junction bases not matched to a gene: 10.

This clone turned up a few times. The J gene is TRBJ1-3, the V gene TRBV5-1; TRBD1 is a possible D gene (5 bases). In germline, CDR1 is SGHRS, CDR2 YFSETQ. Trimming shortened V by 2 bases and J by 7 bases, and 13 bases separated the two germline ends. The CDR3 runs 14 residues. CDR3 sequence (DNA): TGCGCCAGCAGCTTATCCAGGGAGGGCAACACCATATATTTT. Translating gives CASSLSREGNTIYF.

The chain combines TRBV7-8 with TRBJ1-6, with 8 bases identical to TRBD1. Germline V gene sequence: CDR1 SGHVS, CDR2 FQNEAQ. The V gene end was trimmed by 5 bases and the J gene end by 3 bases; junction bases not matched to a gene: 6. This CDR3 region has 16 residues. CDR3 nucleotides: TGTGCCAGCAGCCCGTCCGACAGGGGCTATAATTCACCCCTCCACTTT. Residues: CASSPSDRGYNSPLHF.

This chain uses TRBV5-1 with TRBJ1-2; TRBD1 is a possible D gene (5 bases). The CDR3 has 13 residues. V lost 3 bases and J 6 bases, leaving 12 bases between the germline ends. CDR1 and CDR2 from the germline V gene are SGHRS and YFSETQ. CDR3 nucleotide sequence: TGCGCCAGCAGCTCTCAGGGTAATAATGGCTACACCTTC. The encoded protein is CASSSQGNNGYTF.

This clone has only a few counts. The chain links TRBV27 to TRBJ1-1, with unresolved D. In germline, CDR1 is MNHEY, CDR2 SMNVEV (reference sequence). V was trimmed by 2 bases and J by 1 base, leaving 11 bases between them. This CDR3 has 15 amino acids. The CDR3 loop is CASSLTTEWNTEAFF. The CDR3 nucleotides are TGTGCCAGCAGTTTAACCACAGAGTGGAACACTGAAGCTTTCTTT.

This clone was recorded once. The chain couples TRBV6-2 or TRBV6-3 to TRBJ2-7; 11 bases map to TRBD2. Germline loops: CDR1 MNHEY, CDR2 SVGEGT. The CDR3 extends over 16 amino acids. V lost 2 bases and J lost 4; bases outside the gene matches: 7. The CDR3 DNA follows: TGTGCCAGCAGTTACGCCGGACTAGCGGGTATATACGAGCAGTACTTC. This translates into CASSYAGLAGIYEQYF.

The chain employs TRBV29-1 and TRBJ1-2; D call uncertain. Germline lookup yields CDR1 SQVTM and CDR2 ANQGSEA. Deletions cut 3 bases from V and 6 bases from J, with 11 bases between. The CDR3 covers 12 residues. In nucleotides, the CDR3 is TGCAGCGTTGACCCCGACGGGAATGGCTACACCTTC. Amino acids: CSVDPDGNGYTF.

This CDR3 reads CASSTPGTALISNSPLHF. The CDR3 region has the DNA TGTGCCAGCAGTACTCCCGGGACAGCCCTAATCTCTAATTCACCCCTCCACTTT. J is TRBJ1-6 and V is TRBV28, with TRBD1 matching 7 bases. CDR3 length equals 18 residues. Germline V gene sequence: CDR1 MDHEN, CDR2 SYDVKM. The V and J ends lost 5 bases and 6 bases, in that order; junction bases with no gene match: 16.

The genes are TRBV7-3 and TRBJ1-1, with 8 bases aligning to TRBD1. Germline V gene data show CDR1 as SGHTA and CDR2 as FQGTGA. This CDR3 region has 14 residues. V lost 2 bases, J lost 8 bases, and 7 bases stayed unmatched. CDR3 loop: CASSLGQGAGEAFF. The CDR3 nucleotides are TGTGCCAGCAGCTTAGGCCAGGGGGCGGGAGAAGCTTTCTTT.

The chain couples TRBV5-1 to TRBJ1-1; 7 nucleotides align to TRBD1. The length of the CDR3 is 14 residues. V lost 4 bases, J lost 6 bases, and 9 bases stayed unmatched. Germline CDR1 and CDR2: SGHRS and YFSETQ. The CDR3 region is CASSQLTGVPEAFF. DNA of the CDR3: TGCGCCAGCAGCCAACTAACAGGGGTCCCTGAAGCTTTCTTT. Together with reference TRBV5-1 and TRBJ1-1, the CDR3 gives the full variable domain: KAGVTQTPRYLIKTRGQQVTLSCSPISGHRSVSWYQQTPGQGLQFLFEYFSETQRNKGNFPGRFSGRQFSNSRSEMNVSTLELGDSALYLCASSQLTGVPEAFFGQGTRLTVV.

In the case of this clone: The sample has other DNA sequences that encode this CDR3 too. The gene calls are TRBV18 and TRBJ1-3; TRBD1 agrees at 7 bases. Germline assignment: CDR1 KGHSH and CDR2 LQKENI. The trim removed 3 bases at V and 4 bases at J, leaving 0 bases unmatched. The CDR3 length is 13 residues. CDR3 bases: TGTGCCAGCTCACCGGGACAGGGAAACACCATATATTTT. This translates into CASSPGQGNTIYF. The full variable domain, with the rest looked up from reference TRBV18 and TRBJ1-3, is NAGVMQNPRHLVRRRGQEARLRCSPMKGHSHVYWYRQLPEEGLKFMVYLQKENIIDESGMPKERFSAEFPKEGPSILRIQQVVRGDSAAYFCASSPGQGNTIYFGEGSWLTVV.

This clone has more than one count but fewer than ten. The CDR3 protein is CASSQDVGNGGYTF. As DNA, the CDR3 is TGTGCCAGCAGCCAAGATGTCGGGAATGGGGGCTACACCTTC. The genes are TRBV4-2 and TRBJ1-2; D remains ambiguous. This CDR3 contains 14 residues. V lost 0 bases and J 8 bases, leaving 13 bases between the germline ends. From germline, CDR1 is LGHNA and CDR2 YNFKEQ.

This sequence joins TRBV5-1 and TRBJ2-3; the D gene is possibly TRBD1 (6 bases). Trimming left V 4 bases short and J 1 base short, with 10 bases between. Germline V gene sequence: CDR1 SGHRS, CDR2 YFSETQ. This CDR3 region has 14 residues. CDR3 region: CASSPWGRTDTQYF. DNA for the CDR3: TGCGCCAGCAGCCCGTGGGGGCGCACAGATACGCAGTATTTT.

In its sample, this clone was seen a few times. This rearrangement joins TRBV7-9 to TRBJ1-6; D may be TRBD1 (5 bases). Germline V CDR1 and CDR2: SEHNR, FQNEAQ (reference sequence). The V end was cut by 1 base, the J end by 5 bases, with 6 bases between. The CDR3 is 14 amino acids. The CDR3 DNA is TGTGCCAGCAGCTTAGGGGGGGATAATTCACCCCTCCACTTT. Translation: CASSLGGDNSPLHF.